This TCR beta chain was obtained from a study of response to subunit inactivated influenza vaccine. Study findings and constraints: The authors suggested that few new T cells are recruited per seasonal influenza vaccination.

A remark on this clonotype: Antigen unknown.

Germline CDR1 and CDR2: SNHLY and FYNNEI. CDR3 length equals 16 residues. J was trimmed by 4 bases and V by 7 bases; bases with no gene match: 13. One entry per CDR3 protein results from TCRdb running MiXCR on the RT-PCR reads. The table has 500,000 to 700,000 distinct CDR3 sequences, under 30% seen once. The data were also submitted as part of a second study, on T cells expressing NK-cell markers. That investigation notes: With UMIs, 5'RACE template switching was used to make TCR beta cDNA. Among the eight sequenced donors, seven tested HCMV-seropositive and one tested seronegative. Several donors likewise had their CD3+CD56-NKG2C+ fraction led by these clonotypes.

The starting material was CD4+ T cells sorted from PBMCs, obtained about 11 days after vaccination. The V call is TRBV2, the J call TRBJ1-1; 9 positions agree with TRBD1. The source of this sequence is a man aged 45-65 years who received an inactivated influenza vaccine. Here the CDR3 reads CASMILTGTGSTEAFF. CDR3 nucleotide sequence: TGTGCCAGCATGATCCTTACCGGGACAGGGTCCACTGAAGCTTTCTTT.